The 25 T cell receptor beta chains listed next were all sequenced from one sample in a study of T cell responses to AZD1222 COVID-19 vaccine. TCRdb's table, derived via immunoSEQ multiplex PCR, lists solely in-frame clones and lacks some. Among 90,000 to 150,000 clones, more than 75% were seen once, and the ten largest hold over 3%. The source material was peripheral blood, sampled on day 0 of AZD1222 vaccination. The receptors shown here come from an adult in good health.

This chain connects TRBV6-4 to TRBJ2-1; D gene unclear. CDR1 is MRHNA, CDR2 SNTAGT, per germline. Trimming removed 0 bases from V and 0 bases from J, with 12 bases in between. There are 17 residues in the CDR3. CDR3 amino acids: CASSDSSETHSYNEQFF. The CDR3 DNA sequence: TGTGCCAGCAGTGACTCATCCGAGACACACTCCTACAATGAGCAGTTCTTC.

The chain combines TRBV5-4 with TRBJ2-1, with a possible D match to TRBD2 (7 bases). V lost 7 bases and J lost 4, with 12 bases in between. This CDR3 has 13 amino acids. The germline V gene has CDR1 SGHNT and CDR2 YYREEE (reference sequence). The CDR3 DNA reads as TGTGCCAGCTCCGGGGGGCCTTACAATGAGCAGTTCTTC. Encoded protein: CASSGGPYNEQFF. The full variable domain, in which reference TRBV5-4 and TRBJ2-1 provide the parts outside the CDR3, is ETGVTQSPTHLIKTRGQQVTLRCSSQSGHNTVSWYQQALGQGPQFIFQYYREEENGRGNFPPRFSGLQFPNYSSELNVNALELDDSALYLCASSGGPYNEQFFGPGTRLTVL.

CDR3 in amino acids: CASSQGLGETQYF. CDR3 coding DNA: TGTGCCAGCAGCCAAGGGCTGGGGGAGACCCAGTACTTC. The J gene is TRBJ2-5, the V gene TRBV14; D is unclear. Trimming took off 1 base at V and 5 bases at J, with 8 bases between the two ends. The CDR3 sequence is 13 residues long. Germline CDR1 is SGHDN and CDR2 is FVKESK.

V is TRBV18 and J is TRBJ1-1; no definite D call. Per the germline V gene, CDR1 is KGHSH and CDR2 is LQKENI. V lost 6 bases, J lost 2 bases, and 10 bases lay in between. The CDR3 consists of 13 residues. CDR3 in amino acids: CASSRDENTEAFF. The CDR3 region has the DNA TGTGCCAGCTCCCGTGATGAAAACACTGAAGCTTTCTTT.

The chain has TRBV19 and TRBJ2-5; 10 bases fit TRBD1. Unmatched junction bases numbered 11, after V lost 5 bases and J lost 5 bases. The CDR3 extends over 16 amino acids. Per germline, CDR1 LNHDA and CDR2 SQIVND (reference sequence). CDR3 bases: TGTGCCAGTAGTCGGACAGGGGGTATCGGTGTGGAGACCCAGTACTTC. Translating gives CASSRTGGIGVETQYF.

The chain recombines TRBV9 with TRBJ2-3; D remains ambiguous. With 0 bases removed from V and 2 bases from J, the gap between germline ends came to 7 bases. CDR3 length: 14 residues. Germline V gives CDR1 SGDLS, CDR2 YYNGEE. CDR3 DNA: TGTGCCAGCAGCGTAGTTACTACCACAGATACGCAGTATTTT. It specifies CASSVVTTTDTQYF.

The V gene is TRBV5-1, the J gene TRBJ2-1, with 11 nucleotides matching TRBD2. The length of the CDR3 is 15 residues. V was pared by 4 bases and J by 5 bases, with 5 bases of the junction left unmatched. Germline V gives CDR1 SGHRS, CDR2 YFSETQ. As DNA, the CDR3 is TGCGCCAGCAGCCTGGGACTAGCGGTGAACAATGAGCAGTTCTTC. It translates to CASSLGLAVNNEQFF.

The chain couples TRBV6-2 or TRBV6-3 to TRBJ2-3; 9 bases fit TRBD2. Germline CDR1 and CDR2: MNHEY and SVGEGT. Germline trimming cut 0 bases from V and 7 bases from J; bases unmatched to any gene: 2. The CDR3 extends over 14 amino acids. Written as DNA, the CDR3 is TGTGCCAGCAGTTACTCGCTAGCGGGGTATACGCAGTATTTT. It specifies CASSYSLAGYTQYF.

The chain joins TRBV6-4 to TRBJ2-3, with 11 bases aligning to TRBD2. The length of the CDR3 is 15 residues. Per the germline V gene, CDR1 is MRHNA and CDR2 is SNTAGT. Losses at the gene ends were 3 bases for V and 2 bases for J; bases not matched to a gene: 1. In nucleotides, the CDR3 is TGTGCCAGCAGTGATAGCGGGGGGGCCACAGATACGCAGTATTTT. Translated: CASSDSGGATDTQYF.

This sequence joins TRBV7-6 and TRBJ1-1; D uncertain. Germline loops: CDR1 SGHVS, CDR2 FNYEAQ. V gave up 4 bases and J gave up 1 base, with 7 bases separating them. There are 13 residues in the CDR3. In DNA, the CDR3 is TGTGCCAGCAGCTCGTCTGCGAACACTGAAGCTTTCTTT. Translated: CASSSSANTEAFF.

This chain uses TRBV7-9 with TRBJ1-4; D is perhaps TRBD1 (6 bases). CDR3 size: 13 residues. Trimming pared 4 bases from V and 4 bases from J, leaving 7 bases between. The germline CDR1 and CDR2 sequences are SEHNR and FQNEAQ (reference sequence). The CDR3, as DNA: TGTGCCAGCAGCTCGGACAGTAATGAAAAACTGTTTTTT. As protein: CASSSDSNEKLFF.

V usage is TRBV5-1 and J usage is TRBJ2-2; 7 nucleotides line up with TRBD1. CDR3 length equals 16 residues. V dropped 0 bases and J dropped 6; count of bases not matched to a gene: 8. Germline V lookup: CDR1 SGHRS, CDR2 YFSETQ. The CDR3: CASSLATGALAGELFF. The CDR3 DNA follows: TGCGCCAGCAGCTTGGCAACAGGGGCTTTGGCCGGGGAGCTGTTTTTT.

This chain links TRBV2 with TRBJ2-1, with D possibly TRBD2 on 5 matching bases. CDR1 is SNHLY and CDR2 is FYNNEI in the germline V gene. The CDR3 spans 14 residues. Trimming took 7 bases from V and 0 from J, leaving 10 bases between them. CDR3 amino acids: CASNGESSYNEQFF. Written as DNA, the CDR3 is TGTGCCAGCAACGGGGAAAGCTCCTACAATGAGCAGTTCTTC.

As for this clone: One junction end disagrees with the germline gene, perhaps due to a read error. The gene calls are TRBV7-7 and TRBJ1-1; D gene unclear. Germline V gene data show CDR1 as SSHAT and CDR2 as FNYEAQ (reference sequence). The CDR3 sequence is 16 residues long. The CDR3 DNA is TGTGCTAGCAGCCCGCCTGAGGGTCTGGGCAACACTGAAGCTTTCTTT. Residues: CASSPPEGLGNTEAFF.

The chain is built from TRBV3-1 (or the pseudogene TRBV3-2) and TRBJ1-3; unclear D gene. The CDR3 extends over 13 amino acids. V was shortened by 8 bases and J by 4 bases, with 12 bases between the two germline ends. The V gene's germline CDR1 is LGHDT and CDR2 YNNKEL (reference sequence). For the CDR3, the DNA is TGTGCCAGCGCATCTATGGGGGGAAACACCATATATTTT. Protein product: CASASMGGNTIYF.

This chain connects TRBV3-1 (or the pseudogene TRBV3-2) to TRBJ2-5; D ambiguous. Trimming took off 1 base at V and 2 bases at J, with 11 bases between the two ends. Germline CDR1 LGHDT, CDR2 YNNKEL (reference sequence). CDR3 length: 15 residues. In nucleotides, the CDR3 is TGTGCCAGCAGCCAAGCCAGAAAATATCAAGAGACCCAGTACTTC. It specifies CASSQARKYQETQYF.

V is TRBV4-2 and J is TRBJ1-2; D gene unclear. The CDR3 length is 16 residues. The germline V gene has CDR1 LGHNA and CDR2 YNFKEQ. The V end was cut by 1 base, the J end by 0 bases, with 12 bases between. In DNA, the CDR3 is TGTGCCAGCAGCCAAGGGCGGCAGGCCTCTAACTATGGCTACACCTTC. It encodes CASSQGRQASNYGYTF.

The chain has TRBV5-6 and TRBJ2-5; 8 bases map to TRBD1. From germline, CDR1 is SGHDT and CDR2 YYEEEE. The length of the CDR3 is 14 residues. J gave up 5 bases and V 5 bases, and 8 bases lay outside the gene matches. This chain's CDR3 is CASRSTGAGETQYF. DNA of the CDR3: TGTGCCAGCAGGTCGACAGGGGCCGGGGAGACCCAGTACTTC.

V usage is TRBV9 and J usage is TRBJ2-1; tentative D call: TRBD1 (5 bases). Trimming removed 4 bases from V and 9 bases from J, with 11 bases in between. This CDR3 is built from 12 residues. Germline CDR1 reads SGDLS; CDR2 reads YYNGEE. CDR3 loop: CASSYQGGEQFF. The CDR3 DNA sequence: TGTGCCAGCAGCTATCAGGGTGGTGAGCAGTTCTTC. The complete variable domain, with remaining parts taken from reference TRBV9 and TRBJ2-1, reads DSGVTQTPKHLITATGQRVTLRCSPRSGDLSVYWYQQSLDQGLQFLIQYYNGEERAKGNILERFSAQQFPDLHSELNLSSLELGDSALYFCASSYQGGEQFFGPGTRLTVL.

This chain links TRBV7-9 with TRBJ1-4; 8 nucleotides line up with TRBD1. Germline CDR1 is SEHNR and CDR2 is FQNEAQ (reference sequence). CDR3 size: 15 residues. The V segment lost 5 bases and the J segment 5 bases; nucleotides outside the gene matches: 7. The CDR3 region is CASSLLGQANEKLFF. The CDR3 DNA is TGTGCCAGCAGCCTCCTGGGACAGGCGAATGAAAAACTGTTTTTT.

This chain joins TRBV12-5 and TRBJ1-1, with D hard to call. This CDR3 spans 13 amino acids. The V end lost 1 base, the J end lost 8 bases, and 11 bases lay between the germline ends. Germline CDR1 and CDR2: LGHNT and FRNRAP. The chain's CDR3 is CASGLAHASEAFF. The CDR3 coding sequence is TGTGCTAGTGGTTTGGCTCATGCCTCGGAAGCTTTCTTT. Full variable domain (missing parts from reference TRBV12-5 and TRBJ1-1): DARVTQTPRHKVTEMGQEVTMRCQPILGHNTVFWYRQTMMQGLELLAYFRNRAPLDDSGMPKDRFSAEMPDATLATLKIQPSEPRDSAVYFCASGLAHASEAFFGQGTRLTVV.

J is TRBJ1-4 and V is TRBV6-5; 7 bases line up with TRBD1. CDR1 is MNHEY, CDR2 SVGAGI, per germline. With V trimmed by 0 bases and J by 5 bases, 3 bases remained unmatched. The CDR3 is 15 residues long. The CDR3, as DNA: TGTGCCAGCAGTTACTCTGGGACAGTCAATGAAAAACTGTTTTTT. Residues: CASSYSGTVNEKLFF.

The chain is built from TRBV5-6 and TRBJ1-6; tentatively, D is TRBD1 (5 bases). The CDR3 totals 14 residues. CDR1 and CDR2 (germline): SGHDT, YYEEEE. V gave up 4 bases and J gave up 5 bases, with 10 bases separating them. CDR3 sequence reads: CASSRRDHNSPLHF. Here the CDR3 DNA reads TGTGCCAGCAGCCGGAGGGACCATAATTCACCCCTCCACTTT.

V and J are TRBV21-1 and TRBJ2-2; TRBD1 reflects the table's D call only, with no check against the DNA. TRBV21-1 is reported as a pseudogene. The CDR3 is 17 amino acids. CDR3 loop: CASSWDRGQCTTGELFF. In DNA form, the CDR3 reads TGTGCCAGCAGCTGGGACAGGGGGCAGTGTACCACCGGGGAGCTGTTTTTT.

The rearrangement links TRBV19 to TRBJ2-7, with 9 bases lining up with TRBD1. From germline, CDR1 is LNHDA and CDR2 SQIVND (reference sequence). V trimming: 5 bases; J trimming: 6 bases; junction bases outside the gene matches: 8. The CDR3 contains 14 residues. CDR3 sequence: CASSYRGRNGEQYF. The DNA of the CDR3 is TGTGCCAGTAGTTACAGGGGGCGGAACGGCGAGCAGTACTTC.